A selection of T cell receptor beta chains follows, all from one sample in a study of CD8+CD57+ T cells in acquired aplastic anemia. Each CDR3 protein is one row after TCRdb ran MiXCR on the reads. The sample contains hundreds of thousands of distinct CDR3 sequences, about two thirds of which appear only once. The sequenced sample consisted of sorted CD4+, CD8+, or CD8+CD57+ T cells (not recorded which) from PBMCs. The receptors stem from a human donor in good health, serving as a control. Each CDR3 is given without its conserved first and last residue. Fields, in order: V gene, J gene, CDR3 length, CDR3 protein.

>TRBV4-3|TRBJ2-1|14
ASSQDTAVPHNEQF
>TRBV5-6|TRBJ2-1|9
ASSLVFEQF
>TRBV9|TRBJ2-5|12
ASSVDRDTEAFF
>TRBV12-3/TRBV12-4|TRBJ2-3|12
ASRFGDGTDTQY
>TRBV7-9|TRBJ2-7|11
ASSFSNEDEQY
>TRBV20-1|TRBJ2-2|12
SAEGHPYERELF
>TRBV11-3|TRBJ2-2|13
ASSRMSSITGELF
>TRBV29-1|TRBJ2-1|13
SAEDRGGSYNEQF
>TRBV7-8|TRBJ2-1|12
ASRLKSSDEENH
>TRBV5-1|TRBJ2-7|11
ASSLVSPATQY
>TRBV6-5|TRBJ1-1|11
ASTEGRHTEAF
>TRBV5-8|TRBJ1-5|12
ASRTHFSNQPQH
>TRBV20-1|TRBJ2-7|11
SASSDRAYEQY
>TRBV7-2|TRBJ1-2|11
ASSLAMLGGHT
>TRBV10-3|TRBJ2-3|15
AISAGMDLSGTDTQY
>TRBV20-1|TRBJ2-3|11
SASRGGLDTQY
>TRBV5-1|TRBJ1-6|12
ASSLKGTGSPLH
>TRBV7-3|TRBJ1-6|12
ASSGSGYNYPRH
>TRBV9|TRBJ2-7|11
ASSQMDTAEEQ
>TRBV19|TRBJ1-4|11
ASSVGPNEKLF
>TRBV19|TRBJ2-3|12
ASSMRSGTDTQY
>TRBV10-3|TRBJ2-7|13
AISITSGVSTEQY
>TRBV7-9|TRBJ2-3|12
ASSSAKVGDMQY
>TRBV5-4|TRBJ2-3|10
ASSSWGGEQY
>TRBV11-2|TRBJ1-5|15
ASSFQSRDRANQPQH
>TRBV11-1|TRBJ1-6|16
ASSGPGTGAKGNSPLH
>TRBV20-1|TRBJ2-3|12
SASRDWTTHTQY
>TRBV5-1|TRBJ2-7|13
ASNHGPGTTYEQY
>TRBV12-3/TRBV12-4|TRBJ2-7|13
ASSTGTLISYEQY
>TRBV20-1|TRBJ1-5|11
SVVYTRARTQH
>TRBV7-2|TRBJ2-7|13
ASSLMQALKYEQY
>TRBV15|TRBJ2-7|17
ATSRDTGIETQYFGPGT
>TRBV29-1|TRBJ1-2|10
SVGGRSTGYT
>TRBV7-7|TRBJ2-7|14
ASSFGIGTDSYEQY
>TRBV19|TRBJ1-5|13
ASSYQGGRNQPQH
>TRBV20-1|TRBJ1-2|13
SARDTTGANYGYT
>TRBV12-3/TRBV12-4|TRBJ1-5|17
ASSPRTGDPIVSNQPQH
>TRBV20-1|TRBJ2-1|13
SARPGQGRDNEQF
>TRBV18|TRBJ2-2|13
ASSPGLANTGELF
>TRBV24-1|TRBJ1-5|13
ATSDRSGDYQPQH
>TRBV29-1|TRBJ2-7|10
SVQGQGHEQY
>TRBV6-5|TRBJ2-7|12
ASSSSTGADEQY
>TRBV7-6|TRBJ1-1|14
ASSPGPLRGNTEAF
>TRBV5-1|TRBJ2-7|13
ASRSRSKNTNEQY
>TRBV6-6|TRBJ2-1|12
ASSQRGGVNEQF
>TRBV7-2|TRBJ1-6|11
ASSEAVYAPLH
>TRBV3-1|TRBJ1-4|16
ASSQASQGKTTNEKLF
>TRBV15|TRBJ1-1|13
ATSIFVRANTEAF
>TRBV2|TRBJ2-7|13
ASSEAQGPSVEQY
>TRBV7-3|TRBJ2-1|12
ASSLRGGAITQF